One sample yielded the 28 T cell receptor beta chains listed below, sequenced in a study of identifying expanded T cells in peripheral blood. Some clones are missing from TCRdb's copy, which holds only in-frame ones; the method was immunoSEQ multiplex PCR. In the table there are about 110,000 clones, approximately 90% of which are singletons. Sequenced: blood. These TCRs come from a person aged 18-70 years in good health.

This chain connects TRBV19 to TRBJ1-1; TRBD1 aligns across 8 bases. The CDR3 totals 19 residues. Germline CDR1 is LNHDA and CDR2 is SQIVND (reference sequence). V lost 4 bases and J lost 1; bases outside the gene matches: 17. The CDR3 loop is CASSTEKGQVRPGNTEAFF. In DNA form, the CDR3 reads TGTGCCAGTAGTACCGAAAAGGGACAGGTCCGCCCCGGGAACACTGAAGCTTTCTTT.

This clone came up once. This chain connects TRBV13 to TRBJ1-2; D call uncertain. Germline CDR1 PRHDT, CDR2 FYEKMQ (reference sequence). The CDR3 runs to 16 residues. V lost 5 bases, J lost 6 bases, and 22 bases lay in between. The CDR3 region has the DNA TGTGCCAGCAGCCCCCCCGCCCATTCATTTACGGATGGCTACACCTTC. Translating gives CASSPPAHSFTDGYTF.

V usage is TRBV6-1 and J usage is TRBJ1-5; D gene unclear. Trimming stripped 5 bases from V and 6 bases from J, with 8 bases between. The germline CDR1 and CDR2 sequences are MNHNS and SASEGT. The CDR3 covers 12 residues. As DNA, the CDR3 is TGTGCCAGCAGTACCGGGTTTCAGCCCCAGCATTTT. It codes for CASSTGFQPQHF.

The V and J genes are TRBV11-2 and TRBJ2-7; D is unresolved. The CDR3 is 19 residues long. V lost 5 bases and J 0 bases, leaving 26 bases between the germline ends. CDR1 is SGHAT, CDR2 FQNNGV, per germline. The CDR3 loop is CASSPERPTRVSFSYEQYF. In nucleotides, the CDR3 is TGTGCCAGCAGCCCCGAGCGACCCACCCGGGTTTCCTTCTCCTACGAGCAGTACTTC.

This clone has only one observation. The chain combines TRBV19 with TRBJ2-7; tentatively, D is TRBD2 (6 bases). Between the trimmed V and J ends, which lost 6 bases and 0 bases, there was a span of 18 bases. This CDR3 is 16 amino acids long. Germline CDR1 is LNHDA and CDR2 is SQIVND (reference sequence). The DNA of the CDR3 is TGTGCCAGTAGACAGGAGGGGCAGGGCTACTCCTACGAGCAGTACTTC. This encodes CASRQEGQGYSYEQYF.

The chain couples TRBV7-9 to TRBJ1-1; 9 bases agree with TRBD1. The germline V gene encodes CDR1 SEHNR and CDR2 FQNEAQ (reference sequence). The trim removed 4 bases at V and 7 bases at J, leaving 4 bases unmatched. This CDR3 has 13 residues. In DNA, the CDR3 is TGTGCCAGCAGCTCACAGGGGGCGGTTGAAGCTTTCTTT. Protein: CASSSQGAVEAFF. Full variable domain (missing parts from reference TRBV7-9 and TRBJ1-1): DTGVSQNPRHKITKRGQNVTFRCDPISEHNRLYWYRQTLGQGPEFLTYFQNEAQLEKSRLLSDRFSAERPKGSFSTLEIQRTEQGDSAMYLCASSSQGAVEAFFGQGTRLTVV.

The chain carries TRBV4-1 and TRBJ2-5, with a tentative D call TRBD1 (5 bases). This CDR3 is 13 amino acids long. CDR1 and CDR2 (germline): MGHRA, YSYEKL. Trimming left V 0 bases short and J 5 bases short, with 7 bases between. CDR3 region: CASSQEGVETQYF. CDR3 bases: TGCGCCAGCAGCCAAGAAGGGGTGGAGACCCAGTACTTC.

The J gene is TRBJ2-2, the V gene TRBV7-9, with D unresolved. V was shortened by 4 bases and J by 6 bases, with 6 bases between the two germline ends. CDR3 length: 12 amino acids. CDR1 SEHNR and CDR2 FQNEAQ come from the germline V gene (reference sequence). For the CDR3, the DNA is TGTGCCAGCAGCTCACTATCCGGGGAGCTGTTTTTT. It translates to CASSSLSGELFF.

The chain links TRBV7-9 to TRBJ2-3, with D hard to call. CDR3 length equals 13 residues. CDR1 SEHNR and CDR2 FQNEAQ come from the germline V gene (reference sequence). V dropped 5 bases and J dropped 6 bases, with 12 bases sitting between them. In DNA, the CDR3 is TGTGCCAGCAGCCAAGGTGGTAGGGATACGCAGTATTTT. It specifies CASSQGGRDTQYF.

The DNA for the CDR3 is TGTGCCAGCAGCCCACCGGCGGGGATAAGCACAGATACGCAGTATTTT. This sequence encodes CASSPPAGISTDTQYF. The rearrangement joins TRBV7-2 to TRBJ2-3; TRBD2 might be the D (6 bases). Trimming shortened V by 5 bases and J by 0 bases, and 15 bases separated the two germline ends. This CDR3 comprises 16 residues. The germline gives CDR1 SGHTA, CDR2 FQGNSA.

This clone showed up just once. The chain uses TRBV11-2 and TRBJ2-2; D remains ambiguous. The CDR3 is 16 residues long. The germline V gene has CDR1 SGHAT and CDR2 FQNNGV. The V end was cut by 5 bases, the J end by 4 bases, with 17 bases between. The CDR3 region has the DNA TGTGCCAGCAGCCCGCTGGCTGGGCTTAGCACCGGGGAGCTGTTTTTT. It specifies CASSPLAGLSTGELFF.

The rearrangement joins TRBV28 to TRBJ1-2; 7 bases map to TRBD1. Germline loops: CDR1 MDHEN, CDR2 SYDVKM. The J segment lost 6 bases and the V segment lost 8 bases, leaving 6 bases of the junction unmatched. The CDR3 loop spans 12 amino acids. CDR3 region: CASLPQGDGYTF. The CDR3 nucleotides are TGTGCCAGCCTGCCCCAGGGGGATGGCTACACCTTC.

The chain employs TRBV2 and TRBJ2-7; D uncertain. Germline-derived CDR1 and CDR2 are SNHLY and FYNNEI. CDR3 size: 12 residues. V lost 6 bases to trimming and J lost 4 bases, with 10 bases between them. CDR3 sequence: CASSALWYEQYF. In DNA, the CDR3 is TGTGCCAGCAGCGCGTTGTGGTACGAGCAGTACTTC.

This clone showed up just a few times. The chain links TRBV19 to TRBJ1-6, with D possibly matching TRBD1 (5 bases). The germline V and J ends were trimmed by 5 bases and 8 bases, with 10 bases remaining between them. This CDR3 is 13 amino acids long. Looked up from germline, CDR1 is LNHDA and CDR2 is SQIVND (reference sequence). CDR3 nucleotides: TGTGCCAGTAGTTCAGACAGTTATTCACCCCTCCACTTT. Translation: CASSSDSYSPLHF.

The V and J genes are TRBV7-8 and TRBJ2-7; possible D gene TRBD1, 6 bases. V dropped 1 base and J dropped 6 bases, with 10 bases sitting between them. This CDR3 spans 13 amino acids. Germline lookup yields CDR1 SGHVS and CDR2 FQNEAQ. CDR3: CASSLGGRTEQYF. CDR3 bases: TGTGCCAGCAGCTTAGGGGGGCGGACCGAGCAGTACTTC.

The chain has TRBV7-8 and TRBJ1-2, with 8 bases that match TRBD1. J lost 8 bases, V lost 4 bases, and 18 bases had no gene match. Germline V gene data show CDR1 as SGHVS and CDR2 as FQNEAQ. CDR3 length: 17 amino acids. The CDR3 sequence: CASSSRLGTGSFSGYTF. CDR3 in DNA: TGTGCCAGCAGCTCCCGTTTGGGGACAGGTTCCTTTAGCGGCTACACCTTC. The complete variable domain, with remaining parts taken from reference TRBV7-8 and TRBJ1-2, reads GAGVSQSPRYKVAKRGQDVALRCDPISGHVSLFWYQQALGQGPEFLTYFQNEAQLDKSGLPSDRFFAERPEGSVSTLKIQRTQQEDSAVYLCASSSRLGTGSFSGYTFGSGTRLTVV.

Regarding this clone: At one end, the junction sequence differs from germline, possibly due to a read error. For the CDR3, the DNA is TGTGCCAGCAGCCCCGCAGGAGGGGGGCGGGGGAATTTT. Translating gives CASSPAGGGRGNF. The chain recombines TRBV7-9 with TRBJ1-3; D might be TRBD1 (6 bases). CDR1 and CDR2 (germline): SEHNR, FQNEAQ (reference sequence). This CDR3 spans 13 amino acids.

This chain uses TRBV9 with TRBJ1-2; D might be TRBD1 (5 bases). Trimming took off 1 base at V and 12 bases at J, with 16 bases between the two ends. The CDR3 runs 13 residues. Germline assignment: CDR1 SGDLS and CDR2 YYNGEE. The CDR3 nucleotides are TGTGCCAGCAGCGTATACGGGGGTGAAGGCCACACCTTC. Translating gives CASSVYGGEGHTF.

The chain employs TRBV2 and TRBJ2-3; D call uncertain. This CDR3 is built from 13 residues. Trimming took off 8 bases at V and 1 base at J, with 10 bases between the two ends. Germline loops: CDR1 SNHLY, CDR2 FYNNEI. The CDR3: CASYSARTDTQYF. Written as DNA, the CDR3 is TGTGCCAGCTACTCCGCGCGCACAGATACGCAGTATTTT. Full variable domain (rest looked up from reference TRBV2 and TRBJ2-3): EPEVTQTPSHQVTQMGQEVILRCVPISNHLYFYWYRQILGQKVEFLVSFYNNEISEKSEIFDDQFSVERPDGSNFTLKIRSTKLEDSAMYFCASYSARTDTQYFGPGTRLTVL.

The rearrangement links TRBV6-4 to TRBJ2-3; 7 bases map to TRBD1. The CDR3 covers 17 residues. V dropped 11 bases and J dropped 0; count of bases not matched to a gene: 17. Germline CDR1 reads MRHNA; CDR2 reads SNTAGT. In DNA, the CDR3 is TGTGCCTCCCTGGGAGACAGGGTCGATACTAGCACAGATACGCAGTATTTT. This sequence encodes CASLGDRVDTSTDTQYF.

This clone has more than one count but fewer than ten. The rearrangement joins TRBV4-3 to TRBJ1-2, with unresolved D. Trimming pared 4 bases from V and 4 bases from J, leaving 16 bases between. Germline CDR1 is LGHNA and CDR2 is YSLEER. The CDR3 is made up of 15 amino acids. CDR3 bases: TGCGCCAGCAGCCCTTCAGGTGGAAACCTCTATGGCTACACCTTC. Protein product: CASSPSGGNLYGYTF.

The genes are TRBV6-4 and TRBJ1-5; D ambiguous. The CDR3 totals 13 residues. Germline CDR1 MRHNA, CDR2 SNTAGT. Trimming left V 2 bases short and J 5 bases short, with 7 bases between. CDR3 coding DNA: TGTGCCAGCAGTGACACTTGGGATCAGCCCCAGCATTTT. Translating it yields CASSDTWDQPQHF.

V gene TRBV6-5 combines with J gene TRBJ2-1, with 10 bases identical to TRBD2. Germline-derived CDR1 and CDR2 are MNHEY and SVGAGI. Trimming took 1 base from V and 10 from J; bases not matched to a gene: 10. This CDR3 has 16 amino acids. The CDR3: CASSYFLSGGPREQFF. The CDR3 DNA reads TGTGCCAGCAGTTACTTCCTTAGCGGGGGGCCCCGGGAGCAGTTCTTC.

This chain joins TRBV7-1 and TRBJ2-7, with D uncertain. TRBV7-1 is known as an ORF, though its function is uncertain. The length of the CDR3 is 12 residues. Trimming shortened V by 5 bases and J by 0 bases, and 5 bases separated the two germline ends. The CDR3 region is CASSPSSYEQYF. As DNA, the CDR3 is TGTGCCAGCAGCCCGAGCTCCTACGAGCAGTACTTC.

CDR3 DNA sequence: TGCGCCAGCAGCACCCCGGACAAGTCCTACGAGCAGTACTTC. This gives the protein CASSTPDKSYEQYF. The chain links TRBV5-1 to TRBJ2-7; possible D gene TRBD1, 5 bases. Germline assignment: CDR1 SGHRS and CDR2 YFSETQ. The length of the CDR3 is 14 residues. V dropped 4 bases and J dropped 1 base, with 12 bases sitting between them. Combining the CDR3 with reference TRBV5-1 and TRBJ2-7 gives the whole variable domain KAGVTQTPRYLIKTRGQQVTLSCSPISGHRSVSWYQQTPGQGLQFLFEYFSETQRNKGNFPGRFSGRQFSNSRSEMNVSTLELGDSALYLCASSTPDKSYEQYFGPGTRLTVT.

This clone has a single count. The rearrangement uses TRBV11-2 and TRBJ1-2; D remains unclear. The CDR3 extends over 14 amino acids. V lost 1 base and J lost 0, with 6 bases in between. Germline-derived CDR1 and CDR2 are SGHAT and FQNNGV. The CDR3 protein is CASSLAGSNYGYTF. The DNA of the CDR3 is TGTGCCAGCAGCTTAGCCGGGTCTAACTATGGCTACACCTTC.

The genes are TRBV27 and TRBJ2-1, with TRBD2 matching over 12 bases. The V segment lost 4 bases and the J segment 9 bases; nucleotides outside the gene matches: 7. Germline-derived CDR1 and CDR2 are MNHEY and SMNVEV (reference sequence). The CDR3 has 15 residues. CDR3 amino acids: CASSSPSGGAFEQFF. The CDR3 bases are TGTGCCAGCAGTTCACCTAGCGGGGGGGCCTTTGAGCAGTTCTTC.

J is TRBJ2-3 and V is TRBV5-4; D remains unclear. The germline V gene has CDR1 SGHNT and CDR2 YYREEE (reference sequence). The CDR3 length is 14 residues. V was trimmed by 1 base and J by 2 bases, leaving 8 bases between them. The DNA for the CDR3 is TGTGCCAGCAGCTTGAGCAGGCACACAGATACGCAGTATTTT. Translation gives CASSLSRHTDTQYF.